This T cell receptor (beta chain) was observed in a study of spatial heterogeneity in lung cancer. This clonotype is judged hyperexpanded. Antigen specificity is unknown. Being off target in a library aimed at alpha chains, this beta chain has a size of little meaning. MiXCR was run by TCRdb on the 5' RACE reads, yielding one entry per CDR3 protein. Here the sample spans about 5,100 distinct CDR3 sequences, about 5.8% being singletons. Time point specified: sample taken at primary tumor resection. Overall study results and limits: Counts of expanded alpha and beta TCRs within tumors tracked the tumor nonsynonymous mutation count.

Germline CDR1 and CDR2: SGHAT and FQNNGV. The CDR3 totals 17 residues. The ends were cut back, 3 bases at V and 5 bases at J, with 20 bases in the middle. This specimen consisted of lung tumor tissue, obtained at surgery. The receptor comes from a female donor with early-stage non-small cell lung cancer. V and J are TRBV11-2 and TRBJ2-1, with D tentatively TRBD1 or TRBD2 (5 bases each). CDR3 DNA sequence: TGTGCCAGCAGCTTTTATGGGACCGATATCCTACACAATGAGCAGTTCTTC. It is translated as CASSFYGTDILHNEQFF.